Listed below are T cell receptor beta chains from one sample, sequenced in a study of OX40 agonist ivuxolimab in advanced cancers. Using immunoSEQ multiplex PCR, the repertoire was profiled, and TCRdb retains in-frame clones only, with some absent. Of 60,000 to 70,000 clones in the sample, 82% were seen once. The material sequenced was CD4+ or CD8+ T cells sorted from blood, taken in a trial of the OX40 agonist ivuxolimab. Receptor source: an adult with an advanced solid tumor such as melanoma, head and neck, liver or kidney cancer. Each CDR3 is given without its conserved first and last residue. Fields, in order: J gene, V gene, CDR3 protein.

j_gene: TRBJ1-1
v_gene: TRBV7-9
CDR3aa: ASSLKGSTEAF

j_gene: TRBJ1-2
v_gene: TRBV20-1
CDR3aa: SAGRGDGYT

j_gene: TRBJ1-5
v_gene: TRBV19
CDR3aa: ASSMRGGQPQH

j_gene: TRBJ1-1
v_gene: TRBV5-6
CDR3aa: ASRRRTERNTEAF

j_gene: TRBJ1-2
v_gene: TRBV28
CDR3aa: ASSLIGGYGYT

j_gene: TRBJ2-5
v_gene: TRBV4-1
CDR3aa: ASSPGQGLGTQY

j_gene: TRBJ2-3
v_gene: TRBV6-5
CDR3aa: ASSYSNGITDTQY

j_gene: TRBJ2-2
v_gene: TRBV4-1
CDR3aa: ASSQVKLLRGGDTGELF

j_gene: TRBJ2-1
v_gene: TRBV6-1
CDR3aa: ASSVDRPGSSYNEQF

j_gene: TRBJ2-1
v_gene: TRBV7-9
CDR3aa: ASSVRLAGVWNEQF

j_gene: TRBJ2-1
v_gene: TRBV28
CDR3aa: ASSLEGGGRSEQF

j_gene: TRBJ2-1
v_gene: TRBV6-6
CDR3aa: ASSVGGQRYNEQF

j_gene: TRBJ1-1
v_gene: TRBV6-6
CDR3aa: ASSYSGAVHEAF

j_gene: TRBJ2-5
v_gene: TRBV7-9
CDR3aa: ASSSGTSGSVVETQY

j_gene: TRBJ1-2
v_gene: TRBV28
CDR3aa: ASSLPDRAPYT

j_gene: TRBJ1-1
v_gene: TRBV29-1
CDR3aa: SAWGTGALWNTEAF

j_gene: TRBJ2-3
v_gene: TRBV5-1
CDR3aa: ASSHGTTYTDTQY

j_gene: TRBJ2-3
v_gene: TRBV5-1
CDR3aa: ASSLLAASTDTQY

j_gene: TRBJ1-4
v_gene: TRBV18
CDR3aa: ASSPGASGEKLF

j_gene: TRBJ1-1
v_gene: TRBV5-1
CDR3aa: ASSRAPFEAEAF

j_gene: TRBJ2-2
v_gene: TRBV5-1
CDR3aa: ASTMDGPLTGELF

j_gene: TRBJ1-2
v_gene: TRBV6-1
CDR3aa: ASSEAVTGTYGYT

j_gene: TRBJ1-4
v_gene: TRBV9
CDR3aa: ASSVGTIRSNEKLF

j_gene: TRBJ1-2
v_gene: TRBV7-9
CDR3aa: ASSSRAANYGYT

j_gene: TRBJ1-1
v_gene: TRBV19
CDR3aa: ASSTNDRNTEAF

j_gene: TRBJ1-2
v_gene: TRBV2
CDR3aa: ASSENRYT

j_gene: TRBJ1-2
v_gene: TRBV5-6
CDR3aa: ASRTTGLGYGYT

j_gene: TRBJ1-2
v_gene: TRBV5-4
CDR3aa: ASSLAGGGLGYGYT

j_gene: TRBJ2-5
v_gene: TRBV6-5
CDR3aa: ASSYHVRAQETQY

j_gene: TRBJ2-2
v_gene: TRBV27
CDR3aa: ASSRSDRVGGELF

j_gene: TRBJ1-1
v_gene: TRBV2
CDR3aa: ASMWTGGGTEAF

j_gene: TRBJ2-7
v_gene: TRBV18
CDR3aa: ASSPPRTGGNSRSYEQY

j_gene: TRBJ1-3
v_gene: TRBV5-1
CDR3aa: ASSLEGFSGNTIY

j_gene: TRBJ1-2
v_gene: TRBV4-1
CDR3aa: ASSQVAGIYGYT

j_gene: TRBJ2-7
v_gene: TRBV6-5
CDR3aa: ASSYLDSSGEQY

j_gene: TRBJ1-5
v_gene: TRBV6-1
CDR3aa: ASSVRGGMGWDQPQH

j_gene: TRBJ1-3
v_gene: TRBV5-1
CDR3aa: ASSSRNTIY

j_gene: TRBJ2-6
v_gene: TRBV2
CDR3aa: ASMLGNGANVLT

j_gene: TRBJ2-7
v_gene: TRBV28
CDR3aa: ASTLAGGWEQY